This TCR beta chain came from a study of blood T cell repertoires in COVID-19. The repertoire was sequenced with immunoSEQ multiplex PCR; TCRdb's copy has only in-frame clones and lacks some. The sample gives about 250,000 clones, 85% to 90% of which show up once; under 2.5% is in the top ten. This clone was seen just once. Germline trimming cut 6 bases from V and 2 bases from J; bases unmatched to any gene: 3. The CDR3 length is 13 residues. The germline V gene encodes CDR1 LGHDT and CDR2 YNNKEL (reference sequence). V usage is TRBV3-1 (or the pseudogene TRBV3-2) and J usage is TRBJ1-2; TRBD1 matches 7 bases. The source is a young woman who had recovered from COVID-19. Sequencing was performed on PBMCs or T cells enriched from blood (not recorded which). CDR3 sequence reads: CASRQGMNYGYTF. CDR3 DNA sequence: TGTGCCAGCAGACAGGGGATGAACTATGGCTACACCTTC.